This is a list of T cell receptor beta chains from one sample in a study of beta chain features in type 1 diabetes. Using immunoSEQ multiplex PCR, the repertoire was profiled, and TCRdb retains in-frame clones only, with some absent. The sample has about 200,000 clones, around 9.9% seen once. The specimen was central memory CD4+ T cells from blood. These receptors all come from a man in his late teens or twenties in good health. Both conserved end residues are part of each CDR3. The order of the fields is clone size, CDR3 length, V gene, CDR3 protein. Where a row states a size, it is once, few, many or the class of an expanded clone; other rows omit it.

clone_size: .; cdr3_length: 14; v_call: TRBV27; cdr3_aa: CASTPDRVGNEQFF
clone_size: many; cdr3_length: 14; v_call: TRBV29-1; cdr3_aa: CSVEDRGRGDTQYF
clone_size: few; cdr3_length: 14; v_call: TRBV6-6; cdr3_aa: CASSDRGYQETQYF
clone_size: .; cdr3_length: 15; v_call: TRBV9; cdr3_aa: CASSGGLADIYEQYF
clone_size: many; cdr3_length: 15; v_call: TRBV7-9; cdr3_aa: CASSLAPGVSYEQYF
clone_size: .; cdr3_length: 15; v_call: TRBV18; cdr3_aa: CASSPKAASSYEQYF
clone_size: .; cdr3_length: 15; v_call: TRBV4-3; cdr3_aa: CASSPNRDFYNEQFF
clone_size: .; cdr3_length: 14; v_call: TRBV29-1; cdr3_aa: CSVAMGQGGQPQHF
clone_size: few; cdr3_length: 12; v_call: TRBV6-6; cdr3_aa: CASSPKNTEAFF
clone_size: many; cdr3_length: 13; v_call: TRBV14; cdr3_aa: CASRAGPTDTQYF
clone_size: few; cdr3_length: 14; v_call: TRBV18; cdr3_aa: CASSPGTGDYEQYF
clone_size: few; cdr3_length: 15; v_call: TRBV7-2; cdr3_aa: CASSLVDTRGDTQYF
clone_size: few; cdr3_length: 13; v_call: TRBV5-1; cdr3_aa: CASSSTGWETQYF
clone_size: few; cdr3_length: 16; v_call: TRBV9; cdr3_aa: CASSPGQASTNEKLFF
clone_size: few; cdr3_length: 14; v_call: TRBV6-1; cdr3_aa: CASSEQYTFYEQYF
clone_size: many; cdr3_length: 14; v_call: TRBV10-3; cdr3_aa: CASSYSGSPNEQFF
clone_size: .; cdr3_length: 14; v_call: TRBV7-6; cdr3_aa: CASSSLLAGSEQYF
clone_size: many; cdr3_length: 13; v_call: TRBV14; cdr3_aa: CASSPRAGAEAFF
clone_size: .; cdr3_length: 12; v_call: TRBV7-9; cdr3_aa: CASSFSGTAAFF
clone_size: few; cdr3_length: 16; v_call: TRBV19; cdr3_aa: CASSITGTWQGNEQFF
clone_size: few; cdr3_length: 15; v_call: TRBV19; cdr3_aa: CASSFRAGRYNEQFF
clone_size: .; cdr3_length: 13; v_call: TRBV25-1; cdr3_aa: CASTAVGDEKLFF
clone_size: .; cdr3_length: 15; v_call: TRBV5-1; cdr3_aa: CASSLSWGSTDTQYF
clone_size: few; cdr3_length: 14; v_call: TRBV7-9; cdr3_aa: CASSFTGISYEQYF
clone_size: .; cdr3_length: 15; v_call: TRBV7-2; cdr3_aa: CASSLDRAGSTEAFF
clone_size: .; cdr3_length: 14; v_call: TRBV7-9; cdr3_aa: CASNTDKDIGEQYF
clone_size: few; cdr3_length: 15; v_call: TRBV7-9; cdr3_aa: CASSSGGSFTDTQYF
clone_size: few; cdr3_length: 14; v_call: TRBV29-1; cdr3_aa: CSARTSGAYNEQFF
clone_size: few; cdr3_length: 13; v_call: TRBV7-3; cdr3_aa: CASSPGTNYGYTF
clone_size: .; cdr3_length: 15; v_call: TRBV5-4; cdr3_aa: CASRMGAGHQETQYF
clone_size: .; cdr3_length: 13; v_call: TRBV6-5; cdr3_aa: CASAQGWYQPQHF
clone_size: .; cdr3_length: 14; v_call: TRBV4-1; cdr3_aa: CASSHRGGATEAFF
clone_size: many; cdr3_length: 15; v_call: TRBV4-3; cdr3_aa: CASSRELTGWYGYTF
clone_size: .; cdr3_length: 14; v_call: TRBV7-8; cdr3_aa: CASSPSDGGETQYF
clone_size: few; cdr3_length: 16; v_call: TRBV7-2; cdr3_aa: CASSPTLGGGNEKLFF
clone_size: .; cdr3_length: 16; v_call: TRBV7-8; cdr3_aa: CASSLRLAGEADTQYF
clone_size: many; cdr3_length: 13; v_call: TRBV9; cdr3_aa: CASSVDLGYGYTF
clone_size: many; cdr3_length: 12; v_call: TRBV30; cdr3_aa: CAWSDGNQPQHF
clone_size: few; cdr3_length: 14; v_call: TRBV5-4; cdr3_aa: CASSLDQLQETQYF
clone_size: .; cdr3_length: 14; v_call: TRBV7-2; cdr3_aa: CASSLEEGLYEQYF
clone_size: once; cdr3_length: 14; v_call: TRBV5-1; cdr3_aa: CASSPGQGTDTQYF
clone_size: .; cdr3_length: 13; v_call: TRBV4-2; cdr3_aa: CASSQGPQETQYF
clone_size: .; cdr3_length: 16; v_call: TRBV4-2; cdr3_aa: CASSQRASGDTDTQYF
clone_size: .; cdr3_length: 13; v_call: TRBV7-9; cdr3_aa: CASSFLTGYGYTF
clone_size: .; cdr3_length: 14; v_call: TRBV19; cdr3_aa: CASSIGGSLGEQYF
clone_size: few; cdr3_length: 16; v_call: TRBV6-5; cdr3_aa: CASSSYGTGDTGELFF
clone_size: few; cdr3_length: 14; v_call: TRBV9; cdr3_aa: CASSAQSSGNTIYF
clone_size: .; cdr3_length: 16; v_call: TRBV27; cdr3_aa: CASSLSLAGGTNIQYF
clone_size: .; cdr3_length: 17; v_call: TRBV4-3; cdr3_aa: CASSRDRLSSGANVLTF
clone_size: many; cdr3_length: 12; v_call: TRBV29-1; cdr3_aa: CSVLSGEETQYF
clone_size: many; cdr3_length: 15; v_call: TRBV2; cdr3_aa: CASSEGPSDTDTQYF
clone_size: .; cdr3_length: 16; v_call: TRBV9; cdr3_aa: CASSAGTWETKNIQYF
clone_size: .; cdr3_length: 18; v_call: TRBV5-1; cdr3_aa: CASSLGLASPLAKNIQYF